This T cell receptor (beta chain) came from a study of blood T cells in healthy people across ages (dated by TCRdb to the mid-2010s). For the wider study: Template switching captured roughly one uniquely barcoded TCR beta cDNA molecule per two T cells in model experiments. Age-related changes in TCR beta repertoire diversity were measured in the study by deep sequencing normalized with unique cDNA molecular identifiers. The donors were divided into four age groups: young (average around 16 years), middle-aged (over 35), aged (roughly 66) and long-lived (roughly 88). Donors of different ages were randomly distributed across sequencing lanes to avoid experimental bias. Using the same blood draw, the study looked at two additional independent replicas of 1 million unique cDNA reads for two donors, one aged 18 to 30 and the other aged 80 or older.

This clonotype was observed a few times. Its recognized antigen is unknown. Base-call qualities are not available, and no considerably larger clone is one nucleotide away. The full study reports these points: Observed TCR beta diversity correlated strongly with the percentage of naive T cells measured by flow cytometry. As age increased, observed TCR beta diversity per million T cells dropped in a roughly linear way, and a significant reduction was already evident by age about 36. The long-lived group showed more naive CD4+ T cells, fewer expanded clones and increased TCR diversity than the aged group, suggesting age selection. Because donor CMV infection status was unknown, age-related changes in expanded clonotypes were potentially confounded. Total diversity estimates from one million sequenced T cells were considered lower bounds and underestimates. Conclusive comparison of naive and antigen-experienced compartments was prevented by the profiling of bulk unsorted PBMCs.

Library preparation used 5' RACE. The sample was run on an Illumina HiSeq 2500. A second PCR of about 6 to 12 cycles was run with a J-beta primer mix and a sample-barcoded 5' primer. Each TCR beta cDNA molecule received a unique molecular identifier from a template-switch 5' adaptor carrying 12 random nucleotides. At least 2.5 million CDR3-containing paired-end reads were obtained from each sample. All of the RNA was converted into first-strand cDNA using the Mint cDNA synthesis kit, with a TRBC-specific oligonucleotide serving as the primer. After uracil-DNA glycosylase treatment, a first 18-cycle PCR used universal primers M1SS and BC2_uni_R on all cDNA. Concerning the study's data processing: For normalization, 1 million high-quality reads, each with a distinct molecular identifier, were randomly selected from each sample. Instead of being binned into consensus sequences, reads that shared molecular identifiers were thrown out. MiTCR, with a Q25 quality threshold and the strictest error-elimination algorithm, was used for CDR3 identification, clonotype clustering and error correction. A nonparametric unseen species model with Euler transformation was used to estimate a lower bound on total TCR beta diversity. TCRdb redid the processing of the public reads, applying fastp at Q25 and MiXCR, and retained in-frame beta chains. Here each entry gathers all rows of one CDR3 protein and keeps the most common genes and DNA. The V and J calls and clone size come from TCRdb's table, not from the authors' own analysis. The sample data list 550,000 to 650,000 distinct CDR3 sequences, and approximately 30% of these were observed just once. The biggest ten clones account for about a sixth of the sample.

Systemically healthy Caucasian individuals from Russia, 39 in total and aged about 6 to 100 years, were included as donors. Each donor gave approximately 9.4 milliliters of peripheral blood, drawn into EDTA-treated Vacutainer tubes. Ficoll-Paque density-gradient centrifugation was used to isolate PBMCs, with at least 6 million obtained per sample. Total RNA, at least 5 micrograms per sample, was extracted from PBMCs with Trizol reagent. The percentages of naive CD45RAhigh/CD27high T cells were determined by flow cytometry on a PBMC aliquot from every donor. A distance of 12 bases separates the germline ends of V and J, which lose 0 bases and 7 bases respectively. Via the germline V gene, CDR1 is SGHAT and CDR2 FQNNGV. Reading from cysteine to phenylalanine, the CDR3 counts 14 amino acids. The DNA shown is the 42-base CDR3, in frame from base 1.

Specimen: blood. The clonotype was recovered from a woman of 80 years or more in good health. Recombination joined TRBV11-2 with TRBJ1-1, with the D gene too uncertain to name. The nucleotide sequence is given as TGTGCCAGCAGCTTAGATCGCACAGTTCGTGAAGCTTTCTTT. Protein translation: CASSLDRTVREAFF.